This T cell receptor beta chain comes out of a study of CD8 T cells in Susac syndrome. The CDR3 spans 13 residues. Trimming took off 3 bases at V and 6 bases at J, with 15 bases between the two ends. Per the germline V gene, CDR1 is DFQATT and CDR2 is SNEGSKA (reference sequence). Random hexamers were used to reverse transcribe an amount of about 0.45 to 1 ug RNA. It was immunoSEQ multiplex PCR that amplified TCR beta CDR3 across 54 Vbeta and 13 Jbeta. Using its own MiXCR run on the immunoSEQ multiplex PCR reads, TCRdb lists one record per CDR3 protein. Among roughly 150,000 distinct CDR3 sequences listed, about 93% were seen once.

The origin of this receptor is a human donor in good health. This chain links TRBV20-1 with TRBJ2-7; D is unclear. Material for sequencing was CD4+ T cells from PBMCs. DNA of the CDR3: TGCAGTGCTAGGGACGCCGTGGGTGGCGAGCAGTACTTC. As protein: CSARDAVGGEQYF.